The subject of this entry is one TCR beta chain. Each CDR3 protein is one row after TCRdb ran MiXCR on the 5' RACE reads. The sample consists of 350,000 or so distinct CDR3 sequences, around an eighth of them appearing once. The source of the sample is a study of identical twins. CDR1 and CDR2 from the germline V gene are SGHAT and FQNNGV. Trimming pared 1 base from V and 0 bases from J, leaving 13 bases between. The CDR3 covers 16 residues. This sample was shared with a second study, whose subject was yellow fever vaccine responses in identical twins.

The J gene is TRBJ2-7, the V gene TRBV11-2; D may be TRBD1 or TRBD2 (5 bases each). The specimen sequenced was CD8+ T cells sorted from blood. This receptor was obtained from a young woman in good health. The CDR3 protein is CASSLVFLGPSYEQYF. The CDR3 nucleotides read TGTGCCAGCAGCTTAGTGTTTTTGGGACCCTCCTACGAGCAGTACTTC.